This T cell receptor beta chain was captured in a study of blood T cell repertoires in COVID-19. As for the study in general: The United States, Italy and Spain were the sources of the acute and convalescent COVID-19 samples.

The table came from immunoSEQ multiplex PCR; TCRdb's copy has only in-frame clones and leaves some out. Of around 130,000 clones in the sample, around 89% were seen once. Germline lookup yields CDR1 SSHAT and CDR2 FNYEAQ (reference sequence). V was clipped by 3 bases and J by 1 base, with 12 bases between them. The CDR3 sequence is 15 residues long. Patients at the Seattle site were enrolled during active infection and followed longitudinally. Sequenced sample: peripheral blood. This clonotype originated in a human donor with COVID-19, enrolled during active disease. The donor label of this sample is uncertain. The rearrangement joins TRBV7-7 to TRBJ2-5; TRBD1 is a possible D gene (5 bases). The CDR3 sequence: CASSFVTGFQETQYF. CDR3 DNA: TGTGCCAGCAGCTTCGTTACAGGCTTCCAAGAGACCCAGTACTTC.